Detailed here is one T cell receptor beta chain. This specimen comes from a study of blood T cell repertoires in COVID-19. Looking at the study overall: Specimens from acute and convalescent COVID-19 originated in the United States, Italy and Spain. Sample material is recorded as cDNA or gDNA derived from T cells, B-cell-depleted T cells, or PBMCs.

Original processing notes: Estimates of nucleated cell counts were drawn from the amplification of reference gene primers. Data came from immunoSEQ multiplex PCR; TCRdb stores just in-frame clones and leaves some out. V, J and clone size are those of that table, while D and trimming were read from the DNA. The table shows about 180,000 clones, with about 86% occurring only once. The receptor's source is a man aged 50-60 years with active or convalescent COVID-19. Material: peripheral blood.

CDR3 loop: CASSLSQKNYGYTF. As DNA, the CDR3 is TGTGCCAGCAGTTTGTCGCAGAAGAACTATGGCTACACCTTC. The V call is TRBV28, the J call TRBJ1-2; D unclear. The CDR3 contains 14 residues. V was trimmed by 3 bases and J by 2 bases, leaving 10 bases between them. Looked up from germline, CDR1 is MDHEN and CDR2 is SYDVKM.